A selection of T cell receptor beta chains follows, all from one sample in a study of T-cell memory formation after mild COVID-19. MiXCR, run by TCRdb on the 5' RACE reads, gives a single entry per CDR3 protein. Of 250,000 to 300,000 distinct CDR3 sequences listed, 15% to 20% are singletons. Sequenced material: PBMCs or a T cell subset sorted from them (not recorded which). Every receptor here comes from a man aged 18 to 29 who had mild COVID-19 (a few samples of this study predate the infection). Cell type and time point are not known. Each CDR3 is given with its conserved first and last residue. Each record gives: D gene, V gene, clone size, J gene, CDR3 DNA, CDR3 protein. A D gene is named only where the DNA matches it firmly. Some rows mark clone size as missing; the rest say once, few, many or name a class of expanded clone.

TRBD1	TRBV2	NA	TRBJ1-1	TGTGCCAGCAGAAACGCCCCGGGACAGGGGACAAACACTGAAGCTTTCTTT	CASRNAPGQGTNTEAFF
TRBD2	TRBV28	NA	TRBJ2-5	TGTGCCAGCAGGCTCTTCGCGGGGGGCCAAGAGACCCAGTACTTC	CASRLFAGGQETQYF
NA	TRBV14	NA	TRBJ2-6	TGTGCCAGCAGCCCTCGTATCTCTGGGGCCAACGTCCTGACTTTC	CASSPRISGANVLTF
NA	TRBV20-1	NA	TRBJ2-1	TGCAGTGCTAGAGCGGTCTCCTACAATGAGCAGTTCTTC	CSARAVSYNEQFF
NA	TRBV9	few	TRBJ2-6	TGTGCCAGCAGCGTAGCTACAGGTTTCTCTGGGGCCAACGTCCTGACTTTC	CASSVATGFSGANVLTF
NA	TRBV7-2	once	TRBJ1-3	TGTGCCAGCGCCCGCGGCCAGGGCTCTGGAAACACCATATATTTT	CASARGQGSGNTIYF
TRBD1	TRBV5-1	NA	TRBJ1-2	TGCGCCAGCGGAGCGGGGACAGGAAATTATGGCTACACCTTC	CASGAGTGNYGYTF
NA	TRBV4-3	NA	TRBJ1-1	TGCGCCAGCAGCCAAGATGACCTGAGGACTGAAGCTTTCTTT	CASSQDDLRTEAFF
TRBD1	TRBV15	few	TRBJ2-7	TGTGCCACCAGCAGAGATCTGACAGGGGGTCGGCGGGAGCAGTACTTC	CATSRDLTGGRREQYF
NA	TRBV20-1	NA	TRBJ1-4	TGCAGTGCTAGAGTCAGGGCTAATGAAAAACTGTTTTTT	CSARVRANEKLFF
NA	TRBV7-3	few	TRBJ1-2	TGTGCCAGCAGCTCCCCAGGGGACTATGGCTACACCTTC	CASSSPGDYGYTF
NA	TRBV7-2	NA	TRBJ1-2	TGTGCCAGCAGCTTATCTGGCCTTAACTATGGCTACACCTTC	CASSLSGLNYGYTF
NA	TRBV28	few	TRBJ2-5	TGTGCCAGCAGTAACTGGCGAAAAGAGACCCAGTACTTC	CASSNWRKETQYF
NA	TRBV19	NA	TRBJ2-1	TGTGCCAGTGGGGGGCTGGGGATTGAGGGCAATGAGCAGTTCTTC	CASGGLGIEGNEQFF
TRBD1	TRBV7-2	NA	TRBJ2-1	TGTGCCAGCAGCCGGGACAGGGGGTCTAATGAGCAGTTCTTC	CASSRDRGSNEQFF
NA	TRBV12-5	NA	TRBJ2-1	TGTGCTAGTAAAACAAGGCAGCAGTTCTTC	CASKTRQQFF
NA	TRBV7-7	NA	TRBJ2-5	TGTGCTAGCAGCTTAGATCCAGGGTTGAAGACCCAGTACTTC	CASSLDPGLKTQYF
NA	TRBV9	few	TRBJ2-7	TGTGCCAGCAGCCCCGGACCAGAAGGCGAGCAGTACTTC	CASSPGPEGEQYF
TRBD2	TRBV5-4	NA	TRBJ2-2	TGTGCCAGCAGCTTACAGCGGGGTACGAACACCGGGGAGCTGTTTTTT	CASSLQRGTNTGELFF
NA	TRBV29-1	NA	TRBJ2-1	TGCAGCGTTTCCCGGAGGGGGGGCCTTAATGAGCAGTTCTTC	CSVSRRGGLNEQFF
TRBD1	TRBV5-1	few	TRBJ2-5	TGCGCCAGCAGCCCCTCGACAGGGCGGGAGACCCAGTACTTC	CASSPSTGRETQYF
TRBD1	TRBV12-3/TRBV12-4	NA	TRBJ1-4	TGTGCCAGCAGTTTAACGACAGGGAGAGATGAAAAACTGTTTTTT	CASSLTTGRDEKLFF
NA	TRBV7-2	NA	TRBJ1-5	TGTGCCAGCAGCCGAGGTACCGGACTTCCCCAGCATTTT	CASSRGTGLPQHF
TRBD1	TRBV7-9	few	TRBJ2-7	TGTGCCAGCAGCGAACAGGGGGATCTCGACGAGCAGTACTTC	CASSEQGDLDEQYF
NA	TRBV10-1	many	TRBJ2-7	TGCGCCAGCAGCCAAAGCTCCTACGAGCAGTACTTC	CASSQSSYEQYF
NA	TRBV20-1	NA	TRBJ2-7	TGCAGTGCCTGGACAGCATACGAGCAGTACTTC	CSAWTAYEQYF
NA	TRBV7-3	few	TRBJ1-1	TGTGCCAGCAGCTTAAACAGGGAGACTGAAGCTTTCTTT	CASSLNRETEAFF
NA	TRBV12-3/TRBV12-4	many	TRBJ2-5	TGTGCCAGCATGGGAAGTAAAGAGACCCAGTACTTC	CASMGSKETQYF
NA	TRBV5-6	few	TRBJ2-3	TGTGCCAGCAGCTTGGTCGGTGGGGCGCGGTGGACAGATACGCAGTATTTT	CASSLVGGARWTDTQYF
TRBD1	TRBV4-3	NA	TRBJ2-3	TGCGCCAGCAGCCAAGAGGCAGGGGGCATGACAGATACGCAGTATTTT	CASSQEAGGMTDTQYF
TRBD1	TRBV5-1	NA	TRBJ2-3	TGCGCCAGCAGCCCTGGACAGGGGGCTTTTGTGGGTATAGATACGCAGTATTTT	CASSPGQGAFVGIDTQYF
NA	TRBV5-1	few	TRBJ2-5	TGCGCCAGCACCCCGGGGGACCAAGAGACCCAGTACTTC	CASTPGDQETQYF
NA	TRBV7-9	NA	TRBJ1-3	TGTGCCAGCAGCCTAGACGTAGGGGGTATTTCTGGAAACACCATATATTTT	CASSLDVGGISGNTIYF
NA	TRBV4-3	NA	TRBJ1-4	TGCGCCAGCAGCCAAGATAATCTGGGGGGCAATGAAAAACTGTTTTTT	CASSQDNLGGNEKLFF
NA	TRBV25-1	NA	TRBJ1-5	TGTGCCAGCAGTGAATGGGGAGTTTATAGCAATCAGCCCCAGCATTTT	CASSEWGVYSNQPQHF
NA	TRBV7-9	NA	TRBJ1-2	TGTGCCAGCAGCTCGACAGCTAACTATGGCTACACCTTC	CASSSTANYGYTF
TRBD1	TRBV30	NA	TRBJ2-5	TGTGCCTGGAGTCCGACAGGGGGCGAAGAGACCCAGTACTTC	CAWSPTGGEETQYF
NA	TRBV9	NA	TRBJ2-1	TGTGCCAGCAGCGTAGCTACGGCGGTTGGGGAGCAGTTCTTC	CASSVATAVGEQFF
NA	TRBV7-9	NA	TRBJ1-1	TGTGCCAGCAGCGGCATTACGAACACTGAAGCTTTCTTT	CASSGITNTEAFF
NA	TRBV12-3/TRBV12-4	many	TRBJ1-1	TGTGCCAGCAGTTTGAACAGTCAAGTCACTGAAGCTTTCTTT	CASSLNSQVTEAFF
TRBD2	TRBV14	NA	TRBJ2-5	TGTGCCAGCAGCGGCGGGGGTTTCCAGTACTTC	CASSGGGFQYF